The 9 T cell receptor beta chains below come from one sample, sequenced in a study of control samples from healthy donors and cancer patients (dated by TCRdb to the early 2020s). Preparation of the library involved the immunoSEQ multiplex PCR assay. In its TCRdb copy, this immuneACCESS table keeps in-frame sequences only and misses some clones. Where compared with another copy, unresolved V genes explain less than half of these, and the others have no known cause. The data table for this sample lists fewer than 200,000 clones. The biggest ten clones account for more than 2% of the sample. Material: blood. These receptors were taken from a woman younger than 45 in good health.

V is TRBV4-2 and J is TRBJ2-7, with D uncertain. The CDR3 contains 13 residues. V lost 0 bases and J lost 6, with 9 bases in between. Germline V gene data show CDR1 as LGHNA and CDR2 as YNFKEQ. The DNA of the CDR3 is TGTGCCAGCAGCCAAGATGGGCCATCCGAGCAGTACTTC. It specifies CASSQDGPSEQYF.

The V gene is TRBV28, the J gene TRBJ1-1; 7 positions agree with TRBD1. CDR3 length: 16 amino acids. The V gene end was trimmed by 5 bases and the J gene end by 2 bases; junction bases not matched to a gene: 11. Germline CDR1 and CDR2: MDHEN and SYDVKM. CDR3 region: CASSNRGGRPNTEAFF. The DNA of the CDR3 is TGTGCCAGCAGTAACAGGGGCGGCCGACCAAACACTGAAGCTTTCTTT. Based on the CDR3 plus reference TRBV28 and TRBJ1-1, the full variable domain is DVKVTQSSRYLVKRTGEKVFLECVQDMDHENMFWYRQDPGLGLRLIYFSYDVKMKEKGDIPEGYSVSREKKERFSLILESASTNQTSMYLCASSNRGGRPNTEAFFGQGTRLTVV.

The chain is built from TRBV6-2 or TRBV6-3 and TRBJ2-6, with D uncertain. The germline CDR1 and CDR2 sequences are MNHEY and SVGEGT. CDR3 length: 18 residues. V lost 4 bases and J 0 bases, leaving 16 bases between the germline ends. As DNA, the CDR3 is TGTGCCAGCAGTTCCGGGCTCTCCCCGAGCTCTGGGGCCAACGTCCTGACTTTC. Encoded protein: CASSSGLSPSSGANVLTF.

This chain links TRBV5-6 with TRBJ2-5, with 12 bases aligning to TRBD2. Germline values: CDR1 SGHDT, CDR2 YYEEEE. V trimming: 2 bases; J trimming: 0 bases; junction bases outside the gene matches: 5. The CDR3 runs 17 residues. The CDR3 nucleotides are TGTGCCAGCAGCTTTACTAGCGGGGGGCCTTACCAAGAGACCCAGTACTTC. Amino acids: CASSFTSGGPYQETQYF.

This chain connects TRBV18 to TRBJ2-3; TRBD1 agrees at 10 bases. This CDR3 region has 15 residues. V dropped 8 bases and J dropped 4; count of bases not matched to a gene: 9. The germline V gene encodes CDR1 KGHSH and CDR2 LQKENI. The CDR3 loop is CASPKRQGAADTQYF. CDR3 sequence (DNA): TGTGCCAGCCCAAAGCGACAGGGGGCAGCAGATACGCAGTATTTT.

This sequence joins TRBV6-2 or TRBV6-3 and TRBJ1-1; D gene unclear. The germline V and J ends were trimmed by 0 bases and 1 base, with 6 bases remaining between them. This CDR3 comprises 14 residues. CDR1 and CDR2 from the germline V gene are MNHEY and SVGEGT. The CDR3 region has the DNA TGTGCCAGCAGTTACTCTCGGCCGAACACTGAAGCTTTCTTT. Protein sequence: CASSYSRPNTEAFF.

The V and J genes are TRBV9 and TRBJ1-1; 8 bases align to TRBD1. Germline V gene sequence: CDR1 SGDLS, CDR2 YYNGEE. The length of the CDR3 is 18 residues. V shed 5 bases, J shed 0 bases, and the junction held 15 bases outside the gene matches. The CDR3 DNA reads as TGTGCCAGCAGTCGTAGCTACGAGACAGGGGCCATGAACACTGAAGCTTTCTTT. It translates to CASSRSYETGAMNTEAFF.

V gene TRBV9 combines with J gene TRBJ2-1; 9 bases fit TRBD2. This CDR3 contains 15 residues. Per the germline V gene, CDR1 is SGDLS and CDR2 is YYNGEE. The V segment lost 3 bases and the J segment 7 bases; nucleotides outside the gene matches: 8. The CDR3 DNA reads TGTGCCAGCAGCGAAGGCGGGGGGGCATGGAATGAGCAGTTCTTC. Amino acid sequence: CASSEGGGAWNEQFF.

The chain combines TRBV7-9 with TRBJ1-4; 7 nucleotides line up with TRBD1. The CDR3 contains 14 residues. Germline values: CDR1 SEHNR, CDR2 FQNEAQ (reference sequence). Trimming cost V 5 bases and J 8 bases; bases outside gene matches: 8. CDR3: CASSPGTAREKLFF. CDR3 in DNA: TGTGCCAGCAGCCCCGGGACAGCCAGAGAAAAACTGTTTTTT.